Listed below are T cell receptor beta chains from one sample, sequenced in a study of response to subunit inactivated influenza vaccine. MiXCR, run by TCRdb on the RT-PCR reads, gives a single entry per CDR3 protein. Of hundreds of thousands of distinct CDR3 sequences listed, approximately 17% were seen once; the top ten hold 9.5% to 13%. Sequences were derived from PBMCs from blood, sampled about 5 days after vaccination. These receptors were collected from a man aged 50-60 years who received an inactivated influenza vaccine. Each CDR3 is given with its conserved first and last residue. The D gene is left open where the match is weak. Clone sizes are given selectively: once, few, many, or a class where the clone is expanded.

CDR3aa | CDR3nt | len | abundance | d_gene | j_gene | v_gene
CASTPGDTQETQYF | TGTGCCAGCACCCCAGGGGACACTCAAGAGACCCAGTACTTC | 14 | few | NA | TRBJ2-5 | TRBV6-2/TRBV6-3
CASSLRRLYGYTF | TGTGCCAGCAGTTTGCGGCGCCTCTATGGCTACACCTTC | 13 | NA | NA | TRBJ1-2 | TRBV12-3/TRBV12-4
CASSYSMGHSYEQYF | TGTGCCAGCAGTTACTCGATGGGGCACTCCTACGAGCAGTACTTC | 15 | few | NA | TRBJ2-7 | TRBV6-5
CSAMTSGVYEQYF | TGCAGTGCTATGACTAGCGGGGTGTACGAGCAGTACTTC | 13 | many | TRBD2 | TRBJ2-7 | TRBV20-1
CASRDPGLADLLSSYEQYF | TGTGCCAGCAGGGATCCGGGACTAGCGGATCTATTGAGCTCCTACGAGCAGTACTTC | 19 | NA | TRBD2 | TRBJ2-7 | TRBV6-2/TRBV6-3
CASSLVGAGSSGELFF | TGTGCCAGCAGCTTAGTAGGCGCAGGGTCGTCTGGGGAGCTGTTTTTT | 16 | NA | NA | TRBJ2-2 | TRBV11-2
CASSPKGTGDRSGELFF | TGTGCCAGCAGCCCAAAAGGGACAGGAGATAGGTCCGGGGAGCTGTTTTTT | 17 | NA | TRBD1 | TRBJ2-2 | TRBV7-9
CSVGGGLAEEGGTDTQYF | TGCAGCGTTGGCGGGGGACTAGCTGAAGAGGGGGGCACAGATACGCAGTATTTT | 18 | few | TRBD2 | TRBJ2-3 | TRBV29-1
CASSVGTRAYNEQFF | TGTGCCAGCAGCGTAGGGACTAGAGCCTACAATGAGCAGTTCTTC | 15 | few | TRBD2 | TRBJ2-1 | TRBV9
CSATQTGAHQPQHF | TGCAGTGCTACCCAGACAGGGGCGCATCAGCCCCAGCATTTT | 14 | NA | TRBD1 | TRBJ1-5 | TRBV20-1
CSARSVGSSITYEQYF | TGCAGTGCTAGATCCGTCGGGTCTAGCATTACCTACGAGCAGTACTTC | 16 | few | NA | TRBJ2-7 | TRBV20-1
CSAYLTGTSGETQYF | TGCAGTGCTTACCTGACCGGGACTAGCGGCGAGACCCAGTACTTC | 15 | NA | TRBD2 | TRBJ2-5 | TRBV20-1
CSAPSPGGFDEQYF | TGCAGTGCCCCCTCCCCAGGGGGGTTCGACGAGCAGTACTTC | 14 | NA | NA | TRBJ2-7 | TRBV20-1
CASSYDPVNREQYF | TGTGCCAGCAGCTACGATCCGGTCAATCGCGAGCAGTACTTC | 14 | few | NA | TRBJ2-7 | TRBV5-4
CASSLGHTGNTIYF | TGCGCCAGCAGCTTGGGACATACTGGAAACACCATATATTTT | 14 | few | NA | TRBJ1-3 | TRBV5-1
CSAEGVFGGRSQYF | TGCAGCGCCGAAGGGGTTTTCGGGGGGCGTAGCCAGTACTTC | 14 | many | NA | TRBJ2-5 | TRBV29-1
CASSRGQGFGDTQYF | TGTGCCAGCAGTAGGGGACAGGGGTTTGGAGATACGCAGTATTTT | 15 | NA | TRBD1 | TRBJ2-3 | TRBV12-3/TRBV12-4
CASSLVSTTDTQYF | TGTGCCAGCAGCTTAGTTTCAACCACAGATACGCAGTATTTT | 14 | NA | NA | TRBJ2-3 | TRBV7-2
CASGPHQGGVEKLFF | TGTGCCAGCGGCCCCCATCAGGGGGGGGTCGAAAAACTGTTTTTT | 15 | NA | TRBD1 | TRBJ1-4 | TRBV12-3/TRBV12-4
CASSPSLAGWKDTQYF | TGTGCCAGCTCACCATCGCTAGCGGGGTGGAAAGATACGCAGTATTTT | 16 | few | TRBD2 | TRBJ2-3 | TRBV18
CATSRDGPQETQYF | TGTGCCACCAGCAGAGACGGCCCCCAAGAGACCCAGTACTTC | 14 | NA | NA | TRBJ2-5 | TRBV15
CASSQDRGAPIYNEQFF | TGCGCCAGCAGCCAAGACCGAGGCGCTCCGATTTACAATGAGCAGTTCTTC | 17 | few | NA | TRBJ2-1 | TRBV4-3
CSARDLGNAPRETQYF | TGCAGTGCTAGAGATCTCGGTAACGCCCCAAGAGAGACCCAGTACTTC | 16 | NA | NA | TRBJ2-5 | TRBV20-1
CASSLNFWDTYNEQFF | TGTGCCAGCAGTCTAAACTTCTGGGACACCTACAATGAGCAGTTCTTC | 16 | few | NA | TRBJ2-1 | TRBV27
CSARVFSAYEQYF | TGCAGTGCTAGAGTTTTCAGCGCCTACGAGCAGTACTTC | 13 | NA | NA | TRBJ2-7 | TRBV20-1
CAWSVDSTNEKLFF | TGTGCCTGGAGTGTAGATTCGACTAATGAAAAACTGTTTTTT | 14 | NA | NA | TRBJ1-4 | TRBV30
CASSLAEARQVNQPQHF | TGTGCCAGCAGCTTAGCGGAAGCGAGACAGGTCAATCAGCCCCAGCATTTT | 17 | NA | NA | TRBJ1-5 | TRBV7-8
CSVEGQGFREQYF | TGCAGCGTTGAGGGGCAGGGTTTTCGCGAGCAGTACTTC | 13 | many | NA | TRBJ2-7 | TRBV29-1
CASSPRDSRTNEQFF | TGTGCCAGCAGTCCGCGGGACAGCCGGACCAATGAGCAGTTCTTC | 15 | few | NA | TRBJ2-1 | TRBV12-3/TRBV12-4
CASSSKQGTGELFF | TGTGCCAGCAGTTCCAAACAGGGCACCGGGGAGCTGTTTTTT | 14 | many | NA | TRBJ2-2 | TRBV6-5
CASSQPENYGYTF | TGTGCCAGCAGCCAACCAGAAAACTATGGCTACACCTTC | 13 | few | NA | TRBJ1-2 | TRBV4-2
CASSLGQFTEAFF | TGTGCCAGCAGTTTGGGGCAGTTCACTGAAGCTTTCTTT | 13 | NA | NA | TRBJ1-1 | TRBV27
CASSFVIDLTKNTEAFF | TGTGCCAGCAGCTTCGTCATAGACTTGACTAAGAACACTGAAGCTTTCTTT | 17 | NA | NA | TRBJ1-1 | TRBV7-9
CSVGGGQRTEAFF | TGCAGCGTTGGAGGGGGGCAGCGCACTGAAGCTTTCTTT | 13 | few | NA | TRBJ1-1 | TRBV29-1
CASSLGTSGSDHNEQFF | TGTGCCAGCAGCTTAGGGACTAGCGGGAGCGATCACAATGAGCAGTTCTTC | 17 | NA | TRBD2 | TRBJ2-1 | TRBV7-7
CASSLASLVEIGELFF | TGCGCCAGCAGCTTGGCTAGCCTTGTCGAAATCGGGGAGCTGTTTTTT | 16 | few | NA | TRBJ2-2 | TRBV5-1
CASSRDISTNYGYTF | TGCGCCAGCAGCCGCGACATTTCCACTAACTATGGCTACACCTTC | 15 | many | NA | TRBJ1-2 | TRBV5-1
CSATQGTGNTIYF | TGCAGTGCTACCCAGGGGACTGGAAACACCATATATTTT | 13 | few | NA | TRBJ1-3 | TRBV20-1
CASSLVRREETQYF | TGTGCCAGCAGTTTAGTCCGGCGGGAAGAGACCCAGTACTTC | 14 | many | NA | TRBJ2-5 | TRBV5-1
CASSLASEETQYF | TGCGCCAGCAGCTTGGCTTCAGAAGAGACCCAGTACTTC | 13 | NA | NA | TRBJ2-5 | TRBV5-1
CSARDLGTGRLPNTEAFF | TGCAGTGCTAGAGATCTCGGGACAGGGAGGCTTCCGAACACTGAAGCTTTCTTT | 18 | NA | TRBD1 | TRBJ1-1 | TRBV20-1
CASSFSSGGETQYF | TGTGCCAGCAGCTTTTCATCCGGGGGAGAGACCCAGTACTTC | 14 | many | NA | TRBJ2-5 | TRBV5-5
CASAPRVAGSTDTQYF | TGCGCCAGCGCGCCTCGAGTGGCGGGGAGCACAGATACGCAGTATTTT | 16 | NA | NA | TRBJ2-3 | TRBV5-1
CASSPRTDPNEQFF | TGTGCCAGCAGTCCTCGGACAGATCCCAATGAGCAGTTCTTC | 14 | few | NA | TRBJ2-1 | TRBV12-3/TRBV12-4